This T cell receptor beta chain appears in the sequencing data of a study of T-cell memory formation after mild COVID-19 (dated by TCRdb to about 2021). Notes on the research overall: TCR sequence clusters from the two donors were largely donor specific. In two donors, T-cell clones that expanded and contracted after mild COVID-19 were tracked by sequencing TCRalpha and TCRbeta repertoires over time. Two young, previously healthy adult volunteers, one female and one male, were included in the cohort.

PBMCs were isolated by Ficoll-Paque density gradient centrifugation. With regard to this clonotype: Its antigen remains unidentified. Base qualities are not recorded, but no much larger clone differs from it by a single base.

The study at large found these results: Balanced CD4/CD8 phenotypes were observed for clones contracting from day 15 to 85, whereas a bias towards CD4+ was observed for a second wave of clones expanding from day 15 to 37. Only a couple of mild cases were covered by the study, and larger cohorts that include severe cases with pre-infection samples were considered necessary. SARS-CoV-2 specificity of the second-wave clones peaking on day 37 was not confirmed. Some responding clones were detected in pre-infection memory, which suggested that pre-existing cross-reactive memory T cells had joined the SARS-CoV-2 response. Contracting CD4+ clones were found mainly in CM and EM memory subsets, while CD8+ clones were enriched in EMRA.

CDR1 and CDR2 are drawn from the germline V gene: SGHTA, FQGTGA. The CDR3 runs 15 amino acids, cysteine and phenylalanine included. Only CDR3 DNA remains: 45 bases, in frame from the first base. The V and J ends are trimmed by 5 bases and 7 bases, leaving 18 bases between them. Sequencing relied on an Illumina NovaSeq 6000. cDNA libraries for TCRalpha and TCRbeta were prepared by 5'RACE using constant-segment primers, with sample barcodes and unique molecular identifiers added. RNA was extracted from every sample with Trizol reagent. Amplification of the libraries took two PCR steps, and the second step added a second sample barcode plus Illumina TruSeq adapters. Libraries were sequenced on an Illumina NovaSeq with 2 x 150 bp paired-end reads. The source study handled its data this way. The reads were demultiplexed and collapsed into UMI-guided consensus sequences using migec v1.2.7. Using mixcr v2.1.11, the UMI consensuses were aligned to TRA and TRB V and J templates and assembled into clonotypes. Clonotypes were classified as expanded or contracted when called significant by both edgeR and NoisET, with noise models trained on biological replicates. edgeR calls used a false discovery rate-adjusted p below 0.01 and a log2 fold-change threshold of 1. As an exploratory analysis of dynamics, max-normalized trajectories of the 1000 most abundant clonotypes were examined with PCA combined with hierarchical clustering. Separately sequenced CD4+ and CD8+ repertoires were used to assign a CD4 or CD8 phenotype to each responding clone. TCRdb reprocessing: public reads trimmed at Q25 with fastp, clones called with MiXCR, in-frame beta chains kept. Each entry merges the rows of one CDR3 protein and shows their most common DNA and genes. The V and J calls come from TCRdb's annotation, not from the publication. This sample comprises 450,000 to 650,000 distinct CDR3 sequences, about a sixth of them detected only once. The ten most abundant clones make up approximately 12% of the sample.

This clonotype was obtained from an adult woman who had mild COVID-19 (a few samples of this study predate the infection). The sample titles of this study are shuffled in the database, so cell type and time point are left out; the donor was told from shared clones. Sequenced sample: PBMCs or a T cell subset sorted from them (not recorded which). The sequence links TRBV7-3 to TRBJ2-1; a weak D assignment points to TRBD2 (7 bases agree). The nucleotides read TGTGCCAGCAGCCAACACGGGGCGGGGGCGAATGAGCAGTTCTTC. Its protein product is CASSQHGAGANEQFF.